A single sample gave rise to the 14 T cell receptor beta chains below, sequenced in a study of shared clonotypes between healthy human individuals. This table comes from immunoSEQ multiplex PCR, and its TCRdb copy is limited to in-frame clones, with some not included. This sample has fewer than 1.8 million clones, with approximately 98.5% found just once. The sequencing input was naive CD4+ T cells sorted from blood. The subset is: CD45RA+ positively selected. The receptors were sampled from a man younger than 45 in good health.

The CDR3 DNA sequence: TGCGCCAGCAGCCAAGCAAGGGGGACTGAAGCTTTCTTT. Its protein product is CASSQARGTEAFF. This chain connects TRBV4-1 to TRBJ1-1; D is possibly TRBD1 (6 bases). This CDR3 has 13 residues. The V gene's germline CDR1 is MGHRA and CDR2 YSYEKL. V was clipped by 1 base and J by 5 bases, with 8 bases between them.

The chain recombines TRBV11-2 with TRBJ1-5, with 9 positions matching TRBD1. This CDR3 has 15 residues. Per germline, CDR1 SGHAT and CDR2 FQNNGV. The V and J ends lost 4 bases and 4 bases, in that order; junction bases with no gene match: 5. CDR3 region: CASSSGTGLNQPQHF. The CDR3 coding sequence is TGTGCCAGCAGCTCTGGGACAGGGCTTAATCAGCCCCAGCATTTT.

A remark on this clone: Relative to the germline gene, one junction end is altered; a read error may explain this. This chain connects TRBV6-1 to TRBJ2-5; D gene uncertain. Per germline, CDR1 MNHNS and CDR2 SASEGT. The CDR3 spans 13 residues. CDR3: CASSVLGKDTQYF. The CDR3 DNA sequence: TGTGCCAGCAGTGTTCTAGGGAAAGACACCCAGTACTTC.

The chain couples TRBV5-6 to TRBJ2-6, with D unclear. V shed 1 base and J shed 0 bases, with 11 bases lying between them. The CDR3 covers 17 residues. CDR1 is SGHDT, CDR2 YYEEEE, per germline. The CDR3 loop is CASSLWAAFSGANVLTF. Here the CDR3 DNA reads TGTGCCAGCAGCTTGTGGGCAGCCTTCTCTGGGGCCAACGTCCTGACTTTC.

The genes are TRBV5-1 and TRBJ2-5; TRBD2 aligns across 13 bases. The CDR3 contains 19 residues. Germline loops: CDR1 SGHRS, CDR2 YFSETQ. Germline trimming cut 0 bases from V and 0 bases from J; bases unmatched to any gene: 8. CDR3 nucleotides: TGCGCCAGCAGCTTGGCCGTGACTAGCGGGAGGAGGTACCAAGAGACCCAGTACTTC. Protein product: CASSLAVTSGRRYQETQYF. The full variable domain, rest sourced from reference TRBV5-1 and TRBJ2-5, is KAGVTQTPRYLIKTRGQQVTLSCSPISGHRSVSWYQQTPGQGLQFLFEYFSETQRNKGNFPGRFSGRQFSNSRSEMNVSTLELGDSALYLCASSLAVTSGRRYQETQYFGPGTRLLVL.

The chain joins TRBV7-9 to TRBJ1-4; D ambiguous. Trimming pared 2 bases from V and 0 bases from J, leaving 10 bases between. Germline assignment: CDR1 SEHNR and CDR2 FQNEAQ (reference sequence). This CDR3 comprises 16 residues. CDR3 bases: TGTGCCAGCAGCTTATGGTCCGGTGCAACTAATGAAAAACTGTTTTTT. It specifies CASSLWSGATNEKLFF.

The gene calls are TRBV10-3 and TRBJ2-3; TRBD2 matches 8 bases. With 2 bases clipped from V and 4 bases from J, the junction kept 5 bases outside the gene matches. The CDR3 is 15 residues long. CDR1 and CDR2 (germline): ENHRY, SYGVKD. CDR3 sequence reads: CAISETGGRSDTQYF. In nucleotides, the CDR3 is TGTGCCATCAGTGAGACAGGCGGGAGGTCAGATACGCAGTATTTT.

The chain recombines TRBV25-1 with TRBJ1-2; perhaps TRBD1 as D (6 bases). Germline CDR1 and CDR2: MGHDK and SYGVNS. V was pared by 7 bases and J by 2 bases, with 8 bases between. The CDR3 runs to 12 residues. The CDR3 DNA reads TGTGCCAGCACGGACAGAAACTATGGCTACACCTTC. Protein: CASTDRNYGYTF.

The rearrangement links TRBV18 to TRBJ1-3, with D tentatively TRBD1 (6 bases). The CDR3 covers 18 residues. Germline assignment: CDR1 KGHSH and CDR2 LQKENI. Trimming pared 2 bases from V and 6 bases from J, leaving 23 bases between. DNA for the CDR3: TGTGCCAGCTCACCAGGACAGCTCTGGCTTCTTCAAGAAAACACCATATATTTT. Amino acid sequence: CASSPGQLWLLQENTIYF.

This clone was recorded once. The chain employs TRBV5-1 and TRBJ2-1; D is ambiguous. Germline V gene data show CDR1 as SGHRS and CDR2 as YFSETQ. There are 15 residues in the CDR3. V shed 0 bases and J shed 4 bases, with 11 bases lying between them. In DNA form, the CDR3 reads TGCGCCAGCAGCTTGGCCGGGTTGGTATACAATGAGCAGTTCTTC. Translation: CASSLAGLVYNEQFF.

With regard to this clone: The same CDR3 arises from other DNA sequences in this sample as well. The genes are TRBV5-1 and TRBJ1-5; D gene uncertain. The CDR3 sequence is 14 residues long. In germline, CDR1 is SGHRS, CDR2 YFSETQ. The V gene lost 0 bases and the J gene lost 1 base, with 5 bases spanning the gap. The CDR3 bases are TGCGCCAGCAGCTTGGGGTCAAGCAATCAGCCCCAGCATTTT. Translating it yields CASSLGSSNQPQHF.

CDR3 in amino acids: CASSLGQGVREQYF. CDR3 DNA: TGTGCCAGCAGCTTGGGGCAGGGGGTGCGGGAGCAGTACTTC. V is TRBV7-2 and J is TRBJ2-7; TRBD1 matches at 7 bases. Looked up from germline, CDR1 is SGHTA and CDR2 is FQGNSA. The CDR3 runs to 14 residues. V was clipped by 3 bases and J by 7 bases; unmatched bases: 9.

The chain combines TRBV9 with TRBJ2-3; D uncertain. Germline values: CDR1 SGDLS, CDR2 YYNGEE. The CDR3 is 13 residues long. Trimming removed 2 bases from V and 3 bases from J, with 7 bases in between. This CDR3 is CASSVVLTDTQYF. The CDR3 DNA sequence: TGTGCCAGCAGCGTCGTTCTAACAGATACGCAGTATTTT.

This clone was seen only once. The chain combines TRBV7-9 with TRBJ2-6, with 9 bases that match TRBD1. Germline values: CDR1 SEHNR, CDR2 FQNEAQ (reference sequence). The CDR3 runs to 17 residues. Losses at the gene ends were 2 bases for V and 2 bases for J; bases not matched to a gene: 4. CDR3: CASSLPTGGAGANVLTF. The CDR3 DNA is TGTGCCAGCAGCTTACCTACAGGGGGCGCTGGGGCCAACGTCCTGACTTTC.